A single sample is the source of the 20 T cell receptor beta chains below, sequenced in a study of PD-1 blockade in classical Hodgkin lymphoma. Time point noted: cycle 4 day 1 (C4D1), after 6 weeks of nivolumab. No patient escaped relapse after autologous stem cell transplantation, and brentuximab vedotin exposure varied. Magnetic negative selection isolated CD8+ T cells from thawed PBMCs. Sequencing used immunoSEQ multiplex PCR; TCRdb keeps in-frame clones, though not all of them. This table holds roughly 2,600 clones, 75% found once. Sequences were derived from CD8+ T cells from blood, sampled before the fourth cycle of nivolumab. These receptor sequences come from a human donor with classical Hodgkin lymphoma.

The sample holds a few counts of this clone. The chain is built from TRBV4-2 and TRBJ1-6; TRBD1 aligns across 9 bases. V shed 5 bases, J shed 6 bases, and the junction held 2 bases outside the gene matches. From germline, CDR1 is LGHNA and CDR2 YNFKEQ. The CDR3 is 14 amino acids. The CDR3 region has the DNA TGTGCCAGCAGCTCACAGGGGGCTAATTCACCCCTCCACTTT. Its translation: CASSSQGANSPLHF.

This clone appeared a few times. The chain joins TRBV7-3 to TRBJ1-2, with TRBD1 as a possible D gene (5 bases). The CDR3 is 14 residues long. Germline lookup yields CDR1 SGHTA and CDR2 FQGTGA. V was shortened by 3 bases and J by 6 bases, with 14 bases between the two germline ends. DNA of the CDR3: TGTGCCAGCAGCTTGAACGGGGGGATAGATGGCTACACCTTC. This codes for CASSLNGGIDGYTF.

This rearrangement joins TRBV2 to TRBJ2-7, with TRBD1 identical over 10 bases. Trimming took 10 bases from V and 0 from J; bases not matched to a gene: 3. The CDR3 runs to 13 residues. Germline CDR1 SNHLY, CDR2 FYNNEI. CDR3 protein: CAMDRGFSYEQYF. In DNA, the CDR3 is TGTGCCATGGACAGGGGGTTCTCCTACGAGCAGTACTTC.

Comment on this clone: At one end, the junction sequence differs from germline, possibly due to a read error. The chain uses TRBV27 and TRBJ1-2; TRBD1 might be the D (5 bases). CDR1 is MNHEY and CDR2 is SMNVEV in the germline V gene (reference sequence). This CDR3 has 17 amino acids. CDR3 in amino acids: CASRFRAGGGANYGYTF. CDR3 nucleotide sequence: TGTGCCAGCCGTTTTCGGGCGGGGGGGGGAGCTAACTATGGCTACACCTTC.

This chain links TRBV4-1 with TRBJ1-4; D uncertain. The CDR3 runs 14 residues. The germline V gene encodes CDR1 MGHRA and CDR2 YSYEKL. Trimming pared 2 bases from V and 8 bases from J, leaving 12 bases between. As DNA, the CDR3 is TGCGCCAGCAGCCAAACTGTACTACAAGAAAAACTGTTTTTT. Its translation is CASSQTVLQEKLFF.

The chain joins TRBV6-5 to TRBJ2-3; TRBD1 is a possible D gene (6 bases). This CDR3 spans 14 amino acids. CDR1 MNHEY and CDR2 SVGAGI come from the germline V gene. Trimming removed 2 bases from V and 2 bases from J, with 8 bases in between. CDR3 nucleotides: TGTGCCAGCAGTTACGGGGGCCCCACAGATACGCAGTATTTT. It specifies CASSYGGPTDTQYF.

This clone was seen a handful of times. This chain uses TRBV11-2 with TRBJ2-1; D is unresolved. The germline V and J ends were trimmed by 5 bases and 4 bases, with 12 bases remaining between them. The germline CDR1 and CDR2 sequences are SGHAT and FQNNGV. The CDR3 runs to 14 residues. DNA for the CDR3: TGTGCCAGCAGCCAAAGCGTCGCATACAATGAGCAGTTCTTC. It is translated as CASSQSVAYNEQFF.

This chain joins TRBV28 and TRBJ1-1; no clear D. Germline loops: CDR1 MDHEN, CDR2 SYDVKM. The CDR3 contains 14 residues. Trimming took off 6 bases at V and 11 bases at J, with 22 bases between the two ends. CDR3 amino acids: CASSVRTSQEVAFF. CDR3 in DNA: TGTGCCAGCAGCGTCAGAACCTCCCAGGAGGTGGCTTTCTTT.

This clone was detected once. The chain combines TRBV6-5 with TRBJ2-1; either TRBD1 or TRBD2 may supply D (5 bases each). The CDR3 covers 15 residues. In germline, CDR1 is MNHEY, CDR2 SVGAGI. V lost 2 bases and J 4 bases, leaving 12 bases between the germline ends. The CDR3 is CASSYEGRLYNEQFF. CDR3 nucleotide sequence: TGTGCCAGCAGTTACGAGGGGCGCCTTTACAATGAGCAGTTCTTC.

The table lists this clone with a count of one. The V and J genes are TRBV5-6 and TRBJ2-7; D gene unclear. The V end was cut by 4 bases, the J end by 1 base, with 9 bases between. This CDR3 spans 13 amino acids. Looked up from germline, CDR1 is SGHDT and CDR2 is YYEEEE. CDR3 loop: CASSKVGSYEQYF. CDR3 sequence (DNA): TGTGCCAGCAGCAAGGTCGGATCCTACGAGCAGTACTTC.

The gene calls are TRBV7-9 and TRBJ1-5, with TRBD1 as a possible D gene (6 bases). Germline V gene data show CDR1 as SEHNR and CDR2 as FQNEAQ (reference sequence). V gave up 4 bases and J gave up 0 bases, with 16 bases separating them. CDR3 length: 17 amino acids. The CDR3 spells CASSSGGGHYSNQPQHF. For the CDR3, the DNA is TGTGCCAGCAGCTCCGGAGGGGGGCATTATAGCAATCAGCCCCAGCATTTT.

The chain joins TRBV4-2 to TRBJ2-7; the match to TRBD1 covers 8 bases. This CDR3 has 13 amino acids. Germline CDR1 is LGHNA and CDR2 is YNFKEQ. V dropped 1 base and J dropped 5; count of bases not matched to a gene: 1. This CDR3 reads CASSQVGQDEQYF. CDR3 sequence (DNA): TGTGCCAGCAGCCAAGTGGGACAGGACGAGCAGTACTTC.

This clone was counted a single time. Germline and junction disagree at one end, which may indicate a read error. V is TRBV7-7 and J is TRBJ2-2; 9 nucleotides align to TRBD1. The CDR3 extends over 16 amino acids. Looked up from germline, CDR1 is SSHAT and CDR2 is FNYEAQ (reference sequence). This chain's CDR3 is CASSPWETGGTGELFF. CDR3 sequence (DNA): TGTGCTAGCAGTCCCTGGGAGACAGGGGGCACCGGGGAGCTGTTTTTT.

The V call is TRBV2, the J call TRBJ2-1, with D perhaps TRBD1 or TRBD2 (6 bases each). The germline CDR1 and CDR2 sequences are SNHLY and FYNNEI. The CDR3 loop spans 16 amino acids. The V end was cut by 1 base, the J end by 12 bases, with 22 bases between. The CDR3 loop is CASSEGTSGTGGGQFF. CDR3 bases: TGTGCCAGCAGTGAAGGAACCTCCGGGACCGGAGGGGGGCAGTTCTTC.

The J gene is TRBJ2-5, the V gene TRBV4-3; possibly TRBD1 for D (6 bases). V lost 4 bases to trimming and J lost 4 bases, with 13 bases between them. Germline CDR1 is LGHNA and CDR2 is YSLEER. The CDR3 sequence is 14 residues long. The CDR3 DNA follows: TGCGCCAGCAGCCCCGGACAGAAGGGAGAGACCCAGTACTTC. Amino acids: CASSPGQKGETQYF.

The rearrangement joins TRBV4-3 to TRBJ1-1, with D possibly TRBD1 on 5 matching bases. CDR1 and CDR2 from the germline V gene are LGHNA and YSLEER. V was trimmed by 4 bases and J by 5 bases, leaving 11 bases between them. There are 13 residues in the CDR3. The CDR3 coding sequence is TGCGCCAGCAGCCTAAACAGGTATACTGAAGCTTTCTTT. Encoded protein: CASSLNRYTEAFF.

V usage is TRBV19 and J usage is TRBJ1-6; no firm D call. In germline, CDR1 is LNHDA, CDR2 SQIVND (reference sequence). This CDR3 spans 13 amino acids. V lost 6 bases to trimming and J lost 1 base, with 4 bases between them. This chain's CDR3 is CASRGSYNSPLHF. DNA for the CDR3: TGTGCCAGTAGGGGTTCCTATAATTCACCCCTCCACTTT.

In its sample, this clone ranks as large. The chain is built from TRBV14 and TRBJ1-2; D remains unclear. Trimming left V 0 bases short and J 10 bases short, with 12 bases between. Germline lookup yields CDR1 SGHDN and CDR2 FVKESK. This CDR3 region has 13 residues. CDR3 bases: TGTGCCAGCAGCCAAGACGGCTGGGTCTCCTACACCTTC. Translated, it gives CASSQDGWVSYTF.

The chain carries TRBV10-2 and TRBJ2-2, with D perhaps TRBD1 or TRBD2 (5 bases each). Germline CDR1 is WSHSY and CDR2 is SAAADI. The CDR3 runs to 16 residues. Trimming removed 6 bases from V and 6 bases from J, with 20 bases in between. The DNA for the CDR3 is TGCGCCAGCAGGGCCAGTCGGGGTACGGGGCCCGGGGAGCTGTTTTTT. Translation gives CASRASRGTGPGELFF.

The chain has TRBV4-1 and TRBJ2-5; D gene ambiguous. CDR1 MGHRA and CDR2 YSYEKL come from the germline V gene. CDR3 length: 18 residues. V lost 1 base, J lost 0 bases, and 18 bases lay in between. DNA for the CDR3: TGCGCCAGCAGCCAAGGAATCCCCTGGGGATACCACCAAGAGACCCAGTACTTC. It encodes CASSQGIPWGYHQETQYF.